This T cell receptor (beta chain) was found in a study of high-grade serous ovarian cancer treatment subgroups. The tumor samples were collected prior to definitive surgery or chemotherapy. On this clone itself: Its matching antigen is unknown.

Findings and limits, study-wide: Same-patient tumor repertoires overlapped at about 0.1 to 0.8; different patients barely overlapped.

Using immunoSEQ multiplex PCR, the repertoire was profiled, and TCRdb retains in-frame clones only, with some absent. This sample has about 28,000 clones, with around 80% found just once. Germline V gives CDR1 LNHDA, CDR2 SQIVND (reference sequence). After removal of 5 bases from V and 4 bases from J, the junction contained 6 bases not matched to a gene. The CDR3 consists of 14 residues. Sequences were obtained from tumor tissue. The clonotype originates from a human donor with high-grade serous ovarian cancer. This sequence joins TRBV19 and TRBJ2-5; 8 nucleotides match TRBD2. CDR3 region: CASSVGLAGETQYF. The DNA of the CDR3 is TGTGCCAGTAGTGTGGGGCTAGCGGGAGAGACCCAGTACTTC. The entire variable domain, with the rest obtained from reference TRBV19 and TRBJ2-5, is as follows: DGGITQSPKYLFRKEGQNVTLSCEQNLNHDAMYWYRQDPGQGLRLIYYSQIVNDFQKGDIAEGYSVSREKKESFPLTVTSAQKNPTAFYLCASSVGLAGETQYFGPGTRLLVL.